The clone carrying this T cell receptor beta chain was recorded many times. The CDR3 spans 15 residues. Unmatched junction bases numbered 8, after V lost 2 bases and J lost 6 bases. CDR1 is SGHDT, CDR2 YYEEEE, per germline. This entry is derived from a study of neurological immune-mediated disorders. Using its own MiXCR run on the 5' RACE reads, TCRdb lists one record per CDR3 protein. The data show 20,000 to 30,000 distinct CDR3 sequences, less than 2.5% seen once. What was sequenced was PBMCs. The sequence was collected from a woman between 45 and 65 years old with multiple sclerosis. The chain is built from TRBV5-6 and TRBJ2-3, with 8 bases matching TRBD2. The DNA of the CDR3 is TGTGCCAGCAGCTTCGGACTAGCTCCTATTGATACGCAGTATTTT. Translated, it gives CASSFGLAPIDTQYF. The full variable domain, completed using reference TRBV5-6 and TRBJ2-3, is DAGVTQSPTHLIKTRGQQVTLRCSPKSGHDTVSWYQQALGQGPQFIFQYYEEEERQRGNFPDRFSGHQFPNYSSELNVNALLLGDSALYLCASSFGLAPIDTQYFGPGTRLTVL.